Following are 32 T cell receptor beta chains from one sample sequenced in a study of T cells in Graves' hyperthyroidism and ophthalmopathy. Regions amplified from RNA transcripts were the TCR beta CDR3 regions. A first-round RT-PCR of the TCR CDR3 used the HTBI primer set. TCRdb itself ran the multiplex PCR reads through MiXCR, one entry per CDR3 protein. The sample records 600,000 or so distinct CDR3 sequences, 16% being singletons. Sequencing used blood. The receptors were gathered from a woman aged 25 to 39 with Graves' hyperthyroidism.

The chain is built from TRBV7-8 and TRBJ1-4, with D perhaps matching TRBD1 (6 bases). Germline V lookup: CDR1 SGHVS, CDR2 FQNEAQ. Deletions cut 2 bases from V and 7 bases from J, with 26 bases between. There are 19 residues in the CDR3. The CDR3 here is CASSLTSARGSVFREKLFF. The CDR3 coding sequence is TGTGCCAGCAGCTTAACATCTGCCAGGGGTTCGGTCTTTCGTGAAAAACTGTTTTTT.

This clonotype was seen only a few times. The V gene is TRBV20-1, the J gene TRBJ2-7, with 13 bases matching TRBD2. This CDR3 is 16 amino acids long. Losses at the gene ends were 5 bases for V and 1 base for J; bases not matched to a gene: 8. Germline loops: CDR1 DFQATT, CDR2 SNEGSKA (reference sequence). The CDR3 loop reads CSAGLAGERFSYEQYF. DNA for the CDR3: TGCAGTGCTGGACTAGCGGGGGAGCGTTTTTCCTACGAGCAGTACTTC.

This clonotype showed up just a few times. The V gene is TRBV6-1, the J gene TRBJ1-1, with a weak D call TRBD1 (5 bases). Germline V gives CDR1 MNHNS, CDR2 SASEGT. V was clipped by 1 base and J by 4 bases, with 16 bases between them. This CDR3 comprises 16 residues. CDR3 sequence (DNA): TGTGCCAGCAGTGAAGTCGCAGGAGGGGACCTCACTGAAGCTTTCTTT. Encoded protein: CASSEVAGGDLTEAFF.

The CDR3 loop is CASRTGQGLETQYF. The CDR3 DNA is TGCGCCAGCAGGACAGGACAGGGTTTGGAGACCCAGTACTTC. The gene calls are TRBV5-1 and TRBJ2-5; 8 bases are shared with TRBD1. CDR1 is SGHRS and CDR2 is YFSETQ in the germline V gene. The CDR3 consists of 14 residues. V lost 5 bases, J lost 5 bases, and 8 bases stayed unmatched.

This clonotype was detected a few times. The chain employs TRBV28 and TRBJ1-1; TRBD1 matches at 8 bases. The CDR3 has 15 residues. Trimming cost V 5 bases and J 2 bases; bases outside gene matches: 7. CDR1 is MDHEN and CDR2 is SYDVKM in the germline V gene. The CDR3 sequence is CASSGRTGINTEAFF. The CDR3 DNA reads as TGTGCCAGCAGTGGACGGACAGGGATAAACACTGAAGCTTTCTTT.

The sample holds many counts of this clonotype. V and J are TRBV20-1 and TRBJ2-3, with TRBD2 as a possible D gene (5 bases). V lost 3 bases to trimming and J lost 4 bases, with 14 bases between them. Germline V gene lookup returns CDR1 DFQATT and CDR2 SNEGSKA (reference sequence). The CDR3 covers 14 residues. The CDR3 region is CSARVGGEADTQYF. CDR3 DNA: TGCAGTGCTAGGGTCGGAGGAGAGGCAGATACGCAGTATTTT.

The V and J genes are TRBV20-1 and TRBJ2-2, with D hard to call. The V gene's germline CDR1 is DFQATT and CDR2 SNEGSKA (reference sequence). The V gene lost 6 bases and the J gene lost 5 bases, with 13 bases spanning the gap. The length of the CDR3 is 13 residues. DNA of the CDR3: TGCAGTGCAGCGAGTCGGAATACCGGGGAGCTGTTTTTT. Amino acids: CSAASRNTGELFF.

The V gene is TRBV28, the J gene TRBJ2-7; D call uncertain. With 4 bases removed from V and 5 bases from J, the gap between germline ends came to 12 bases. Per germline, CDR1 MDHEN and CDR2 SYDVKM. This CDR3 region has 13 residues. CDR3 amino acids: CASSYLIRDEQYF. CDR3 in DNA: TGTGCCAGCAGTTACCTCATTAGGGACGAGCAGTACTTC.

The chain has TRBV3-1 and TRBJ2-7, with TRBD2 matching over 14 bases. Trimming removed 2 bases from V and 9 bases from J; junction bases left unmatched: 9. Per germline, CDR1 LGHDT and CDR2 YNNKEL (reference sequence). The length of the CDR3 is 16 residues. The CDR3 loop is CASSQSPGTSGRMQYF. The CDR3 bases are TGTGCCAGCAGCCAATCACCCGGGACTAGCGGGAGAATGCAGTACTTC.

The chain joins TRBV7-2 to TRBJ1-1, with a weak D call TRBD1 (5 bases). CDR1 is SGHTA, CDR2 FQGNSA, per germline. Trimming cost V 2 bases and J 3 bases, with 19 bases left between them. This CDR3 is 17 amino acids long. Here the CDR3 reads CASSLSSHVRVDTEAFF. The CDR3 coding sequence is TGTGCCAGCAGCTTATCGAGTCACGTCAGGGTTGACACTGAAGCTTTCTTT.

In this sample, this clonotype turned up many times. The rearrangement uses TRBV20-1 and TRBJ2-1, with no clear D. Per germline, CDR1 DFQATT and CDR2 SNEGSKA (reference sequence). Between the trimmed V and J ends, which lost 3 bases and 8 bases, there was a span of 17 bases. The CDR3 is 14 amino acids. The CDR3 nucleotides read TGCAGTGCTAGGGCCCTCCCGGGCCTCGATGAGCAGTTCTTC. It codes for CSARALPGLDEQFF.

The chain recombines TRBV4-1 with TRBJ2-3, with D unclear. This CDR3 comprises 15 residues. Germline CDR1 MGHRA, CDR2 YSYEKL. Deletions cut 4 bases from V and 6 bases from J, with 17 bases between. The CDR3 is CASSPLVPFSDTQYF. The CDR3 coding sequence is TGCGCCAGCAGCCCTCTGGTACCCTTTTCGGATACGCAGTATTTT.

This clonotype was counted only a few times. The chain carries TRBV6-1 and TRBJ2-3; a possible D gene is TRBD1 (7 bases). Trimming removed 7 bases at V and 4 bases at J, with 24 bases between. The germline V gene encodes CDR1 MNHNS and CDR2 SASEGT. CDR3 length: 17 amino acids. The CDR3 region is CASILPLGGGGADTQYF. CDR3 DNA: TGTGCCAGCATACTCCCCTTGGGCGGAGGGGGCGCAGATACGCAGTATTTT.

This clonotype was observed at least ten times. The chain carries TRBV28 and TRBJ2-2; 9 bases align to TRBD1. The CDR3 runs 16 residues. Trimming removed 5 bases from V and 5 bases from J; junction bases left unmatched: 9. Germline CDR1 and CDR2: MDHEN and SYDVKM. CDR3 sequence: CASSLGGTGLTGELFF. For the CDR3, the DNA is TGTGCCAGCAGTCTAGGCGGGACAGGGTTGACCGGGGAGCTGTTTTTT.

The V gene is TRBV28, the J gene TRBJ2-5, with TRBD2 matching 8 bases. CDR3 length: 17 amino acids. With V trimmed by 5 bases and J by 0 bases, 11 bases remained unmatched. Germline assignment: CDR1 MDHEN and CDR2 SYDVKM. The CDR3 DNA reads TGTGCCAGCAGTCCCTTGACTAGCGAACCGTACCAAGAGACCCAGTACTTC. Amino acids: CASSPLTSEPYQETQYF.

This clonotype was observed many times. V and J are TRBV6-2 or TRBV6-3 and TRBJ2-7, with 8 nucleotides matching TRBD1. Unmatched junction bases numbered 4, after V lost 7 bases and J lost 5 bases. The germline V gene encodes CDR1 MNHEY and CDR2 SVGEGT. CDR3 size: 12 residues. DNA for the CDR3: TGTGCCAGCACTAAACAGGGGGACGAGCAGTACTTC. The encoded protein is CASTKQGDEQYF.

The chain is built from TRBV24-1 and TRBJ2-7; D is unresolved. This CDR3 contains 15 residues. V lost 4 bases and J lost 2, with 14 bases in between. Germline values: CDR1 KGHDR, CDR2 SFDVKD. The CDR3 reads CATSDPGGDTYEQYF. In DNA, the CDR3 is TGTGCCACCAGTGACCCTGGTGGCGACACCTACGAGCAGTACTTC.

Ten or more counts support this clonotype. V is TRBV20-1 and J is TRBJ1-2; TRBD1 matches at 9 bases. From germline, CDR1 is DFQATT and CDR2 SNEGSKA (reference sequence). The trim removed 4 bases at V and 6 bases at J, leaving 9 bases unmatched. This CDR3 spans 14 amino acids. The CDR3 DNA follows: TGCAGTGCTAACGACAGGGGGATCAAGGATGGCTACACCTTC. Its translation: CSANDRGIKDGYTF.

The chain joins TRBV2 to TRBJ2-2, with D possibly being TRBD1 (6 bases). Germline V CDR1 and CDR2: SNHLY, FYNNEI. The CDR3 sequence is 15 residues long. V was cut by 5 bases and J by 0 bases, with 10 bases left in between. CDR3 DNA: TGTGCCAGCAGTCGACAGGCCCCGAACACCGGGGAGCTGTTTTTT. Translation gives CASSRQAPNTGELFF.

This clonotype was recorded many times. The chain couples TRBV3-1 to TRBJ2-5; 9 bases agree with TRBD2. Germline V gives CDR1 LGHDT, CDR2 YNNKEL (reference sequence). This CDR3 region has 15 residues. Trimming took 2 bases from V and 5 from J; bases not matched to a gene: 6. CDR3 DNA: TGTGCCAGCAGCCAACGCGGGAGGGCCCGGGAGACCCAGTACTTC. It translates to CASSQRGRARETQYF.

This clonotype was seen at least ten times. The genes are TRBV3-1 and TRBJ2-3; TRBD2 agrees at 11 bases. Per germline, CDR1 LGHDT and CDR2 YNNKEL (reference sequence). J lost 0 bases, V lost 2 bases, and 1 base had no gene match. The CDR3 is 16 residues long. Written as DNA, the CDR3 is TGTGCCAGCAGCCAAAGGACTAGCGGGAGCACAGATACGCAGTATTTT. Its translation: CASSQRTSGSTDTQYF.

This clonotype was seen ten or more times. V and J are TRBV6-1 and TRBJ2-1, with TRBD2 as a possible D gene (5 bases). This CDR3 spans 14 amino acids. The germline V gene encodes CDR1 MNHNS and CDR2 SASEGT. Trimming shortened V by 11 bases and J by 7 bases, and 21 bases separated the two germline ends. CDR3 bases: TGTGCCGATTTTACTAGAGTGAGCGGAAATGAGCAGTTCTTC. Its translation: CADFTRVSGNEQFF.

This clonotype was seen at least ten times. The CDR3 DNA reads as TGTGCCAGCAGCTCGACAATGACAGTTACCTACGAGCAGTACTTC. This sequence encodes CASSSTMTVTYEQYF. The rearrangement uses TRBV7-9 and TRBJ2-7, with TRBD1 as a possible D gene (5 bases). CDR3 size: 15 residues. The germline gives CDR1 SEHNR, CDR2 FQNEAQ (reference sequence). Between the trimmed V and J ends, which lost 4 bases and 2 bases, there was a span of 15 bases.

The genes are TRBV6-1 and TRBJ2-1; 9 bases fit TRBD1. CDR1 and CDR2 from the germline V gene are MNHNS and SASEGT. This CDR3 region has 15 residues. Trimming at V came to 2 bases and at J to 6 bases, leaving 5 bases not matched to a gene. The CDR3 DNA reads TGTGCCAGCAGTGAACCGGGACAGGGTATCAATGAGCAGTTCTTC. Protein product: CASSEPGQGINEQFF.

In this sample, this clonotype turned up a few times. With a much larger clone just one base away, this may be a read error. V usage is TRBV11-2 and J usage is TRBJ2-5, with D tentatively TRBD1 or TRBD2 (6 bases each). Germline loops: CDR1 SGHAT, CDR2 FQNNGV. The CDR3 is made up of 14 amino acids. Trimming cost V 5 bases and J 8 bases, with 18 bases left between them. CDR3 protein: CASSPSGGGDTQYF. The CDR3 DNA reads as TGTGCCAGCAGCCCGTCCGGGGGCGGGGATACCCAGTACTTC.

This clonotype was seen a single time. A much larger clone lies a single base off, so this may be a read error. The rearrangement uses TRBV20-1 and TRBJ2-2, with a possible D match to TRBD1 (6 bases). Germline assignment: CDR1 DFQATT and CDR2 SNEGSKA (reference sequence). The CDR3 runs to 15 residues. CDR3 protein: CSARAGVRNTGELVF. The CDR3 DNA follows: TGCAGTGCTAGAGCAGGGGTTCGGAACACCGGGGAGCTGGTTTTT.

The genes are TRBV6-5 and TRBJ1-2; D unclear. This CDR3 region has 13 residues. Per germline, CDR1 MNHEY and CDR2 SVGAGI. Trimming stripped 0 bases from V and 4 bases from J, with 6 bases between. CDR3 protein: CASSYSWVYGYTF. For the CDR3, the DNA is TGTGCCAGCAGTTACTCTTGGGTCTATGGCTACACCTTC.

This clonotype was recorded many times. CDR3 sequence: CASSHSGELFF. The DNA of the CDR3 is TGTGCCAGCAGCCATAGCGGGGAGCTGTTTTTT. This chain joins TRBV3-1 and TRBJ2-2, with D unclear. V dropped 3 bases and J dropped 7 bases, with 3 bases sitting between them. This CDR3 contains 11 residues. In germline, CDR1 is LGHDT, CDR2 YNNKEL (reference sequence).

This chain joins TRBV6-1 and TRBJ2-1, with D possibly TRBD2 on 6 matching bases. The CDR3 runs 15 residues. CDR1 is MNHNS and CDR2 is SASEGT in the germline V gene. V lost 5 bases to trimming and J lost 4 bases, with 15 bases between them. The chain's CDR3 is CASSRSGVGYNEQFF. The CDR3 nucleotides read TGTGCCAGCAGTCGATCGGGGGTGGGGTACAATGAGCAGTTCTTC.

The J gene is TRBJ2-5, the V gene TRBV7-9; tentative D call: TRBD2 (6 bases). Trimming pared 6 bases from V and 3 bases from J, leaving 14 bases between. Germline values: CDR1 SEHNR, CDR2 FQNEAQ (reference sequence). CDR3 size: 14 residues. The CDR3, as DNA: TGTGCCAGCAGATCCCGGGGGACCAAAGAGACCCAGTACTTC. Protein: CASRSRGTKETQYF.

This clonotype was counted a few times. The chain joins TRBV4-3 to TRBJ2-7; D uncertain. Trimming took 0 bases from V and 4 from J, leaving 22 bases between them. This CDR3 comprises 18 residues. CDR1 is LGHNA and CDR2 is YSLEER in the germline V gene. CDR3 amino acids: CASSQDLEVAPPPYEQYF. DNA of the CDR3: TGCGCCAGCAGCCAAGATCTTGAGGTAGCTCCTCCACCTTACGAGCAGTACTTC.

In its sample, this clonotype was seen a few times. V and J are TRBV5-8 and TRBJ1-4; 9 bases line up with TRBD1. The CDR3 is 18 residues long. J lost 3 bases, V lost 3 bases, and 12 bases had no gene match. Germline values: CDR1 SGHTS, CDR2 YDEGEE. The CDR3 loop is CASSSGGLQGAANEKLFF. In DNA form, the CDR3 reads TGTGCCAGCAGCTCGGGGGGGCTACAGGGGGCAGCTAATGAAAAACTGTTTTTT.